The 6 T cell receptor beta chains below were found in one sample sequenced in a study of T-cell memory formation after mild COVID-19. TCRdb processed the 5' RACE reads anew with MiXCR; each CDR3 protein has one entry. The table lists about 350,000 distinct CDR3 sequences, around 30% of them singletons. The sample consisted of PBMCs or a T cell subset sorted from them (not recorded which). These TCRs come from an adult woman who had mild COVID-19 (a few samples of this study predate the infection). Cell type and time point are not known.

This sequence joins TRBV5-1 and TRBJ2-7, with 8 positions matching TRBD1. With V trimmed by 4 bases and J by 5 bases, 17 bases remained unmatched. Germline V gene data show CDR1 as SGHRS and CDR2 as YFSETQ. The CDR3 spans 17 residues. The CDR3 DNA follows: TGCGCCAGCAGCCGCGGGACAGGTGGAGGCCGGCTGGACGAGCAGTACTTC. Its translation: CASSRGTGGGRLDEQYF.

V usage is TRBV7-9 and J usage is TRBJ2-1; TRBD2 agrees at 9 bases. Germline V gene lookup returns CDR1 SEHNR and CDR2 FQNEAQ (reference sequence). This CDR3 comprises 16 residues. V was clipped by 0 bases and J by 8 bases; unmatched bases: 8. CDR3 amino acids: CASSLAFGGRADEQFF. The CDR3, as DNA: TGTGCCAGCAGCTTAGCTTTCGGCGGGAGGGCCGATGAGCAGTTCTTC.

Details on this clonotype: One end of the junction is discordant with germline, which a read error may explain. V and J are TRBV7-7 and TRBJ2-5; maybe TRBD2 (5 bases). The germline CDR1 and CDR2 sequences are SSHAT and FNYEAQ (reference sequence). The CDR3 loop spans 15 amino acids. CDR3 loop: CASSPTGSLQETQYF. The CDR3 coding sequence is TGTGCTAGCAGCCCGACGGGATCCCTTCAGGAGACCCAGTACTTC.

V and J are TRBV4-1 and TRBJ1-3; tentatively, D is TRBD1 (5 bases). The CDR3 extends over 16 amino acids. CDR1 MGHRA and CDR2 YSYEKL come from the germline V gene. V lost 1 base, J lost 4 bases, and 14 bases lay in between. CDR3 sequence: CASSQGGRGSGNTIYF. The CDR3, as DNA: TGCGCCAGCAGCCAAGGGGGGAGGGGATCAGGAAACACCATATATTTT.

This clonotype was recorded a few times. V gene TRBV7-6 combines with J gene TRBJ2-1, with 7 nucleotides matching TRBD2. Germline-derived CDR1 and CDR2 are SGHVS and FNYEAQ. With V trimmed by 3 bases and J by 0 bases, 5 bases remained unmatched. The CDR3 is 16 amino acids. The CDR3: CASSFSSGPSYNEQFF. Here the CDR3 DNA reads TGTGCCAGCAGCTTTTCTAGCGGACCCTCCTACAATGAGCAGTTCTTC.

This chain connects TRBV4-1 to TRBJ2-7, with D perhaps assigned TRBD1 or TRBD2 (5 bases each). The CDR3 loop spans 15 amino acids. Germline CDR1 MGHRA, CDR2 YSYEKL. V shed 3 bases and J shed 6 bases, with 18 bases lying between them. CDR3 protein: CASSQGWGYSSEQYF. CDR3 DNA sequence: TGCGCCAGCAGCCAGGGCTGGGGGTATTCTAGCGAGCAGTACTTC.